These T cell receptor beta chains were read from a single sample in a study of shared clonotypes between healthy human individuals. Some clones are missing from TCRdb's copy, which holds only in-frame ones; the method was immunoSEQ multiplex PCR. The data hold approximately 2,200,000 clones, with approximately 94% observed a single time. The sequenced sample consisted of naive CD8+ T cells from PBMCs. The source of these receptors is a man aged 18 to 29 in good health. Some clones in this sample may be carry-over from other donors' samples. Each CDR3 is given with its conserved first and last residue. A D gene is named only where the DNA matches it firmly. Rows give clone size only sometimes, using once, few, many, or a class for an expanded clone.

TGTGCCAGCAGGGCCTCCTTCCATGAGCAGTTCTTC CASRASFHEQFF TRBJ2-1 NA TRBV6-5 NA
TGCGCCAGCAGTGAGTATGGGACAGGCACAGATACGCAGTATTTT CASSEYGTGTDTQYF TRBJ2-3 NA TRBV10-2 TRBD1
TGTGCCAGCAGCTTAGACAGGGTGGGCAATCAGCCCCAGCATTTT CASSLDRVGNQPQHF TRBJ1-5 NA TRBV7-8 NA
TGTGCCAGCAGTTACTCGACGCAACAGGGTATCCATGAGCAGTTCTTC CASSYSTQQGIHEQFF TRBJ2-1 NA TRBV6-6 NA
TGTGCCAGCAGTTTCTCGATCGGCACAGATACGCAGTATTTT CASSFSIGTDTQYF TRBJ2-3 NA TRBV28 NA
TGTGCCAGCAGATCACAGGGGAAAGAGCAGTTCTTC CASRSQGKEQFF TRBJ2-1 NA TRBV6-4 TRBD1
TGTGCCAGCAGCCCCCAGTTCGGGGAGACAGATACGCAGTATTTT CASSPQFGETDTQYF TRBJ2-3 NA TRBV28 NA
TGCGCCAGCAGCCTCAACGCCGGGGAGCTGTTTTTT CASSLNAGELFF TRBJ2-2 NA TRBV5-1 NA
TGTGCCAGCAGTGATAGTTATAGCGGGTTCTCCTACGAGCAGTACTTC CASSDSYSGFSYEQYF TRBJ2-7 NA TRBV28 TRBD2
TGCGCCAGCAGCTCCCGGGACAGGGCCCCATATGGCTACACCTTC CASSSRDRAPYGYTF TRBJ1-2 NA TRBV5-1 TRBD1
TGTGCCTGGATGGAGGGGGTAGCCAAAAACATTCAGTACTTC CAWMEGVAKNIQYF TRBJ2-4 once TRBV30 NA
TGTGCCAGCAGCCCGACGGGTAACTATGGCTACACCTTC CASSPTGNYGYTF TRBJ1-2 NA TRBV9 NA
TGCGCCAGCAGCGGGACAGGGCGCACAGATACGCAGTATTTT CASSGTGRTDTQYF TRBJ2-3 NA TRBV5-1 TRBD1
TGTGCCAGCAGTTTAGGGAGGGAGGGGGTTGGAGAGACCCAGTACTTC CASSLGREGVGETQYF TRBJ2-5 NA TRBV27 NA
TGTGCCAGCAGTTTAAGTGGGTTTCGTGGCCGACACAATGAAAAACTGTTTTTT CASSLSGFRGRHNEKLFF TRBJ1-4 once TRBV28 NA
TGTGCCAGCAGCCCGCCGGGACAGGGGGACACTGAAGCTTTCTTT CASSPPGQGDTEAFF TRBJ1-1 NA TRBV9 TRBD1
TGCGCCAGCAGCCAAGACCCTCTGAGGACCTTGAACACCGGGGAGCTGTTTTTT CASSQDPLRTLNTGELFF TRBJ2-2 once TRBV4-1 NA
TGTGCCAGCAGCGATCCCTACGAGCAGTACTTC CASSDPYEQYF TRBJ2-7 NA TRBV28 NA
TGTGCCAGCACAGGCACCCAGGGGGCTAAGGGTCTAGCAGGCGGCTACACCTTC CASTGTQGAKGLAGGYTF TRBJ1-2 few TRBV27 TRBD1
TGTGCCAGCAGCTCTAGCGGGGGCTACAATGAGCAGTTCTTC CASSSSGGYNEQFF TRBJ2-1 NA TRBV16 TRBD2
TGTGCCAGCAGCGTAGCCCTCCCAGGGACATTTGCCGGGGAGCTGTTTTTT CASSVALPGTFAGELFF TRBJ2-2 NA TRBV9 NA
TGTGCCAGCAGCCCCCGCGGCTCCTACGAGCAGTACTTC CASSPRGSYEQYF TRBJ2-7 NA TRBV7-9 NA
TGTGCCAGCAGCTTCACTGCCCAACCGGCTGATACGCAGTATTTT CASSFTAQPADTQYF TRBJ2-3 NA TRBV7-9 NA
TGTGCCAGCAGCCAAGGACTAGCGGGGAATGAGCAGTTCTTC CASSQGLAGNEQFF TRBJ2-1 NA TRBV7-9 TRBD2
TGTGCCTGGGCCATGGCCTACGAGCAGTACTTC CAWAMAYEQYF TRBJ2-7 NA TRBV30 NA
TGTGCCAGCTCACCACCCCCGGCCACCGGGGAGCTGTTTTTT CASSPPPATGELFF TRBJ2-2 NA TRBV18 NA
TGTGCCAGCTCACCCCGGGACAGGGTCGAAGCTTTCTTT CASSPRDRVEAFF TRBJ1-1 NA TRBV18 TRBD1
TGTGCCAGCAGCTCAGGACCTACTACCTACGGAAACACCATATATTTT CASSSGPTTYGNTIYF TRBJ1-3 NA TRBV7-9 NA
TGTGCCAGCAGTAGTAGGGACGGGTCGGGGGCCTACGAGCAGTACTTC CASSSRDGSGAYEQYF TRBJ2-7 NA TRBV7-9 NA